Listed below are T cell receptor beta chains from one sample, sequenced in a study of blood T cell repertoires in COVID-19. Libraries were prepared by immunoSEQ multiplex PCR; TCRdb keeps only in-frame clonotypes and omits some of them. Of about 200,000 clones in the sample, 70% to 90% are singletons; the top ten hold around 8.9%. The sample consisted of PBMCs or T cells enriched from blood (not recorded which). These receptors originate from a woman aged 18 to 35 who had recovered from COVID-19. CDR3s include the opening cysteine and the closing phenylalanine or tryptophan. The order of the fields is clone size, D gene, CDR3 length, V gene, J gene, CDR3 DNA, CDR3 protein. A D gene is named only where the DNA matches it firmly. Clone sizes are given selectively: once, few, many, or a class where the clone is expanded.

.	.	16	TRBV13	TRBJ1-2	TGTGCCAGCAGCCCCCCCTACAGGGACGCTGCGAAGGGCTACACCTTC	CASSPPYRDAAKGYTF
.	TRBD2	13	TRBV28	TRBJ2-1	TGTGCCGGGGGACTAGCGGGGGGCCATGAGCAGTTCTTC	CAGGLAGGHEQFF
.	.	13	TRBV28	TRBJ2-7	TGTGCCAGCAGTTTTAGGGGCTCTATCGAGCAGTACTTC	CASSFRGSIEQYF
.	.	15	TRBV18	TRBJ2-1	TGTGCCAGCTCACCACCTGGGGGGTCCTACAATGAGCAGTTCTTC	CASSPPGGSYNEQFF
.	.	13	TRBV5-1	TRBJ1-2	TGCGCCAGCAGCTTGTTGGGAGAAGATGGCTACACCTTC	CASSLLGEDGYTF
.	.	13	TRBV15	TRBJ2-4	TGTGCCACCAGCACCTCAGGTGTTGTCACGCAGTACTTC	CATSTSGVVTQYF
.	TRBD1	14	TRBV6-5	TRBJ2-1	TGTGCCAGCAGTTTACGGACAGGGTACAATGAGCAGTTCTTC	CASSLRTGYNEQFF
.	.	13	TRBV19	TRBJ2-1	TGTGCCAGTAGCTTTTTTAAGAACGGTGAGCAGTTCTTC	CASSFFKNGEQFF
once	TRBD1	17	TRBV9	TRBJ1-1	TGTGCCAGCAGCGTACGGGACAGGCCGACCCCCTACACTGAAGCTTTCTTT	CASSVRDRPTPYTEAFF
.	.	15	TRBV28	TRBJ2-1	TGTGCCAGCACCAGTTTAAGCGTCTCTTCAAGGGAGCAGTTCTTC	CASTSLSVSSREQFF
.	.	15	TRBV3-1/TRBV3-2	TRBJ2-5	TGTGCCAGCAGCTCAGGCAGGGGAGCGAGGGAGACCCAGTACTTC	CASSSGRGARETQYF
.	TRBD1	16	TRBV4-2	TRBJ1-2	TGTGCCAGCAGCCAAGTTACGACAGGGTCCAACTATGGCTACACCTTC	CASSQVTTGSNYGYTF
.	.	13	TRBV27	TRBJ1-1	TGTGCCAGCAGTTCGAACTCAGGGACAAGGACTTTCTTT	CASSSNSGTRTFF
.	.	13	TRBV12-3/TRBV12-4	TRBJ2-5	TGTGCCAGCAGTTTCGAGCGAGGAGAGACCCAGTACTTC	CASSFERGETQYF
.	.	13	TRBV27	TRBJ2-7	TGTGCCAGCAGTTTAGGGCAATCCTACGAGCAGTACTTC	CASSLGQSYEQYF
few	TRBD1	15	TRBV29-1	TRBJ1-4	TGCAGCGTTGAAAGGCTCGGGACAGGGGTTGAAAAACTGTTTTTT	CSVERLGTGVEKLFF